This is a list of T cell receptor beta chains from one sample in a study of somatic mutations in cytotoxic T cells in rheumatoid arthritis. This table comes from immunoSEQ multiplex PCR, and its TCRdb copy is limited to in-frame clones, with some not included. The sample holds approximately 25,000 clones, less than 85% seen once. The source material was CD8+ T cells sorted from blood. These receptors originate from a woman younger than 30 in good health. CDR3s include the opening cysteine and the closing phenylalanine or tryptophan. Each record gives: V gene, clone size, D gene, J gene, CDR3 DNA, CDR3 protein. A D gene is named only where the DNA matches it firmly. Expanded clones get a size class; other rows say once, few or many, or leave the size out.

v_call: TRBV25-1
clone_size: .
d_call: TRBD1
j_call: TRBJ2-7
cdr3_nt: TGTGCCAGCATGGGGCAGGGGGCGTTCTACGAGCAGTACTTC
cdr3_aa: CASMGQGAFYEQYF

v_call: TRBV18
clone_size: once
d_call: .
j_call: TRBJ1-4
cdr3_nt: TGTGCCAGCTCACCACTAACTGAGGCTGGTGAAAAACTGTTTTTT
cdr3_aa: CASSPLTEAGEKLFF

v_call: TRBV10-3
clone_size: once
d_call: .
j_call: TRBJ1-1
cdr3_nt: TGTGCCATCAGTGAATCGCGAGAAGCTTTCTTT
cdr3_aa: CAISESREAFF

v_call: TRBV6-1
clone_size: few
d_call: .
j_call: TRBJ1-5
cdr3_nt: TGTGCCAGCAGTGCAGGAGGGCCAATTAGCAATCAGCCCCAGCATTTT
cdr3_aa: CASSAGGPISNQPQHF

v_call: TRBV7-9
clone_size: .
d_call: .
j_call: TRBJ1-1
cdr3_nt: TGTGCCAGCAGCTTATGGAACACTGAAGCTTTCTTT
cdr3_aa: CASSLWNTEAFF

v_call: TRBV5-4
clone_size: .
d_call: TRBD1
j_call: TRBJ2-1
cdr3_nt: TGTGCCAGCAGCAACCGGGACAGGGTAAATGAGCAGTTCTTC
cdr3_aa: CASSNRDRVNEQFF

v_call: TRBV11-3
clone_size: .
d_call: .
j_call: TRBJ2-1
cdr3_nt: TGTGCCAGCAGCTTTATCCCCAATGAGCAGTTCTTC
cdr3_aa: CASSFIPNEQFF

v_call: TRBV2
clone_size: .
d_call: .
j_call: TRBJ2-1
cdr3_nt: TGTGCCAGGATGAACAGGGCCGACTACAATGAGCAGTTCTTC
cdr3_aa: CARMNRADYNEQFF

v_call: TRBV2
clone_size: .
d_call: TRBD1
j_call: TRBJ2-3
cdr3_nt: TGTGCCAGCAGTGAAGTGGGACAGAGTCGCGATACGCAGTATTTT
cdr3_aa: CASSEVGQSRDTQYF

v_call: TRBV7-9
clone_size: few
d_call: TRBD1
j_call: TRBJ2-2
cdr3_nt: TGTGCCAGCAGCTTCTTTGCCGGGACAGGGAACACCGGGGAGCTGTTTTTT
cdr3_aa: CASSFFAGTGNTGELFF

v_call: TRBV7-9
clone_size: .
d_call: TRBD2
j_call: TRBJ2-1
cdr3_nt: TGTGCCAGCAGCCCAGGGACTAGCGGGTTGATCTACAATGAGCAGTTCTTC
cdr3_aa: CASSPGTSGLIYNEQFF

v_call: TRBV15
clone_size: .
d_call: .
j_call: TRBJ1-6
cdr3_nt: TGTGCCACCAGCAGAGGCGACACGGGAGACTCACCCCTCCACTTT
cdr3_aa: CATSRGDTGDSPLHF

v_call: TRBV28
clone_size: .
d_call: TRBD2
j_call: TRBJ2-1
cdr3_nt: TGTGCCAGCAGTTTAGGGACTAGCGACCACAATGAGCAGTTCTTC
cdr3_aa: CASSLGTSDHNEQFF